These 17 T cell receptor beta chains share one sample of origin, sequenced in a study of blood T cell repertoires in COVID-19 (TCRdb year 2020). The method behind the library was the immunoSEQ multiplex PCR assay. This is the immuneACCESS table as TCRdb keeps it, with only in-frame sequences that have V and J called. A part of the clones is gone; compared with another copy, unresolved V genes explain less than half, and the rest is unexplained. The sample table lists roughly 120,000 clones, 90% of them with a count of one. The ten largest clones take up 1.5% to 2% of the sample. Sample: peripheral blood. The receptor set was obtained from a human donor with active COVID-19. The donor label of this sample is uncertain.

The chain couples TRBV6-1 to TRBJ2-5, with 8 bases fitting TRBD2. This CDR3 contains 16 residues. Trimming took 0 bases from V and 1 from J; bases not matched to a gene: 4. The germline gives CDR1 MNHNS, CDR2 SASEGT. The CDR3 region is CASSEASGVGQETQYF. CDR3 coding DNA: TGTGCCAGCAGTGAAGCTAGCGGGGTGGGCCAAGAGACCCAGTACTTC.

CDR3: CASCRDRQEKLFF. CDR3 DNA sequence: TGTGCCAGCTGCCGGGACAGACAAGAAAAACTGTTTTTT. The V and J genes are TRBV18 and TRBJ1-4; TRBD1 agrees at 7 bases. The length of the CDR3 is 13 residues. CDR1 is KGHSH, CDR2 LQKENI, per germline. V lost 7 bases to trimming and J lost 8 bases; unmatched junction nucleotides: 7.

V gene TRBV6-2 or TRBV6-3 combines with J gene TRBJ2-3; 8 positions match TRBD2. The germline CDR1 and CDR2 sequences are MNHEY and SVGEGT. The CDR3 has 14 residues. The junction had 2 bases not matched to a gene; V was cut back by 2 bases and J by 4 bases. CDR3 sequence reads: CASSYPAGADTQYF. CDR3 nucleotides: TGTGCCAGCAGTTACCCAGCGGGGGCAGATACGCAGTATTTT.

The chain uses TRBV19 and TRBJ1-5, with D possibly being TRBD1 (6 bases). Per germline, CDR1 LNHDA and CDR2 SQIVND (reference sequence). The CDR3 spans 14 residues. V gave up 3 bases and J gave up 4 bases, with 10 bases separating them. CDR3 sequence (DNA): TGTGCCAGTAGTATCCGGGACATTAATCAGCCCCAGCATTTT. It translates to CASSIRDINQPQHF. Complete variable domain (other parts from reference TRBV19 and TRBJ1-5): DGGITQSPKYLFRKEGQNVTLSCEQNLNHDAMYWYRQDPGQGLRLIYYSQIVNDFQKGDIAEGYSVSREKKESFPLTVTSAQKNPTAFYLCASSIRDINQPQHFGDGTRLSIL.

Written as DNA, the CDR3 is TGTGCCTGGAGTTTTGGGGGGTGGGGCACTGAAGCTTTCTTT. Protein sequence: CAWSFGGWGTEAFF. This chain links TRBV30 with TRBJ1-1; D may be TRBD1 (5 bases). CDR3 length: 14 amino acids. CDR1 is GTSNPN, CDR2 SVGIG, per germline (reference sequence). V was pared by 2 bases and J by 4 bases, with 14 bases between.

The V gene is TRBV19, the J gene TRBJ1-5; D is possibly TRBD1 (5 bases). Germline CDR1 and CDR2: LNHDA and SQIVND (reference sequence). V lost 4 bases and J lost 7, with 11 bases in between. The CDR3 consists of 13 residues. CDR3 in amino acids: CASSRQGWQPQHF. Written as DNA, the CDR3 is TGTGCCAGTAGTAGGCAGGGCTGGCAGCCCCAGCATTTT.

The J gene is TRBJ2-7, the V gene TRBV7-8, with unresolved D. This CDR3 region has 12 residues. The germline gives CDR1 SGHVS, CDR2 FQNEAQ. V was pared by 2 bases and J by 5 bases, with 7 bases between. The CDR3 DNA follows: TGTGCCAGCAGCTTAACGGCGGACGAGCAGTACTTC. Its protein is CASSLTADEQYF.

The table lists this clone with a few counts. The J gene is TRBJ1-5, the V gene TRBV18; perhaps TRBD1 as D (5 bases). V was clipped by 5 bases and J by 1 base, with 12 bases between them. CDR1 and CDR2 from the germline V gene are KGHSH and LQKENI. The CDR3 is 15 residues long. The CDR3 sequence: CASSSDRSSNQPQHF. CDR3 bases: TGTGCCAGCTCATCCGACAGAAGCAGCAATCAGCCCCAGCATTTT.

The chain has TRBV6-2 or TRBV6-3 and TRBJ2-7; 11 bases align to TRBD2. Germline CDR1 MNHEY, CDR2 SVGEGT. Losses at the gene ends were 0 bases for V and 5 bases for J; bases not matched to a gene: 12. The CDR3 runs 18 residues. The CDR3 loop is CASSYSSSGGPDLDEQYF. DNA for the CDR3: TGTGCCAGCAGTTACTCTTCTAGCGGGGGGCCAGATCTAGACGAGCAGTACTTC.

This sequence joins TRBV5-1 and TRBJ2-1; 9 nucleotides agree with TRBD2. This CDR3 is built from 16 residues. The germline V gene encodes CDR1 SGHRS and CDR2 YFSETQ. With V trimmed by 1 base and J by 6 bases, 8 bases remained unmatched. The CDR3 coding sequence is TGCGCCAGCAGCTTGACAGTAGCGGGGGTGTCCAATGAGCAGTTCTTC. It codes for CASSLTVAGVSNEQFF. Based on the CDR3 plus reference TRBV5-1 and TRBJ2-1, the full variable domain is KAGVTQTPRYLIKTRGQQVTLSCSPISGHRSVSWYQQTPGQGLQFLFEYFSETQRNKGNFPGRFSGRQFSNSRSEMNVSTLELGDSALYLCASSLTVAGVSNEQFFGPGTRLTVL.

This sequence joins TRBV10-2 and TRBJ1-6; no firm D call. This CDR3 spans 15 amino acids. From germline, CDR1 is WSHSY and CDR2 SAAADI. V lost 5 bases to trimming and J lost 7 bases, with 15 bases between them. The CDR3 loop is CASSSSGILNSPLHF. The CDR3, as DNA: TGCGCCAGCAGTTCGAGCGGAATCCTAAATTCACCCCTCCACTTT.

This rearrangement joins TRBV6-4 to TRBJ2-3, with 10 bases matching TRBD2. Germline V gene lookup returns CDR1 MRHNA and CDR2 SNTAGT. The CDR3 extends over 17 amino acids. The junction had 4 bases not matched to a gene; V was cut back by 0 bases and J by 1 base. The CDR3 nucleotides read TGTGCCAGCAGTGACTCAACCACTAGCGGGGGCACAGATACGCAGTATTTT. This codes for CASSDSTTSGGTDTQYF.

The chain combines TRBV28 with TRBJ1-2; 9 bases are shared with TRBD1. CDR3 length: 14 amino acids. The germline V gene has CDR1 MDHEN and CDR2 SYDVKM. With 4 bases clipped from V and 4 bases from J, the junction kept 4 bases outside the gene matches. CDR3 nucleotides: TGTGCCAGCAGTTCGACAGGGGGTATCTATGGCTACACCTTC. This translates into CASSSTGGIYGYTF.

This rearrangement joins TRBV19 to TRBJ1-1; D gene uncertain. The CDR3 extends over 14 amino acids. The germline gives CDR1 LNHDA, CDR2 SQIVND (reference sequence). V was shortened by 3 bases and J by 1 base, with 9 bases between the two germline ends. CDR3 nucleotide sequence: TGTGCCAGTAGTATTGCGTTTCGGAACACTGAAGCTTTCTTT. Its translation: CASSIAFRNTEAFF. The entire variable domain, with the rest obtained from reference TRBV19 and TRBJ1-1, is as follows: DGGITQSPKYLFRKEGQNVTLSCEQNLNHDAMYWYRQDPGQGLRLIYYSQIVNDFQKGDIAEGYSVSREKKESFPLTVTSAQKNPTAFYLCASSIAFRNTEAFFGQGTRLTVV.

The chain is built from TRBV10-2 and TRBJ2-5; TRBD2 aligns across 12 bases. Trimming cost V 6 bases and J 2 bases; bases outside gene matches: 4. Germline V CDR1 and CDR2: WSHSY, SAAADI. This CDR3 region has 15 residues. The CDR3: CASRTSGGSQETQYF. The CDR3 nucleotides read TGCGCCAGCAGGACTAGCGGGGGTTCACAAGAGACCCAGTACTTC.

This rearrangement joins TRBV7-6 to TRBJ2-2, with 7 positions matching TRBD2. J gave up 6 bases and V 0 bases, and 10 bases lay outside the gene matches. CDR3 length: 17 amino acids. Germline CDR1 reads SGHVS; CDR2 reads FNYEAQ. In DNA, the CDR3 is TGTGCCAGCAGCTTAGCATCGGGCGGGGGTTACCCCGGGGAGCTGTTTTTT. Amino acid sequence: CASSLASGGGYPGELFF.

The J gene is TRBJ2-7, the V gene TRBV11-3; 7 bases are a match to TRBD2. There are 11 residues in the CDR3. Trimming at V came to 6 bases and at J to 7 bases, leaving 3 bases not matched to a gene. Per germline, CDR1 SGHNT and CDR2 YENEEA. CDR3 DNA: TGTGCCAGCAGAGGAGCGGGAGAGCAGTACTTC. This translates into CASRGAGEQYF.